One TCR beta chain is described in this entry. In terms of age and location, participants ranged from about 18 to 90 years and lived in about two dozen US areas. These data originate in a study of blood T cell repertoires in COVID-19. For the study at large: Cohort 3 donors were reported recovered after two negative PCRs, clearance, or symptom resolution. From the United States, Italy and Spain came samples of acute and convalescent COVID-19.

Some clones are missing from TCRdb's copy, which holds only in-frame ones; the method was immunoSEQ multiplex PCR. The data hold around 360,000 clones, with around 87% observed a single time. This CDR3 has 15 amino acids. V was clipped by 0 bases and J by 11 bases; unmatched bases: 4. Germline V CDR1 and CDR2: MGHRA, YSYEKL. The receptor was derived from a man aged 35-49 years in a cohort exposed to, infected with or recovered from COVID-19 (not recorded which). The genes are TRBV4-1 and TRBJ2-3; 14 bases map to TRBD2. Sequenced material: PBMCs or T cells enriched from blood (not recorded which). The CDR3 protein is CASSQEGGTSGRQYF. CDR3 sequence (DNA): TGCGCCAGCAGCCAAGAGGGGGGGACTAGCGGGAGGCAGTATTTT.